This passage covers 2 T cell receptor beta chains from one sample sequenced in a study of blood T cell repertoires in COVID-19. Libraries were prepared by immunoSEQ multiplex PCR; TCRdb keeps only in-frame clonotypes and omits some of them. Of fewer than 150,000 clones detected, approximately 84% appear once; the ten largest clones hold under 15%. The specimen was peripheral blood. Receptors were obtained from a woman aged 25 to 39 who had recovered from COVID-19.

The chain uses TRBV3-1 (or the pseudogene TRBV3-2) and TRBJ2-1; TRBD2 aligns across 9 bases. The CDR3 covers 13 residues. Germline values: CDR1 LGHDT, CDR2 YNNKEL (reference sequence). V gave up 6 bases and J gave up 9 bases; unmatched junction bases: 6. Written as DNA, the CDR3 is TGTGCCAGCAGTCATAGCGGGAGAGCTGAGCAGTTCTTC. Translated: CASSHSGRAEQFF.

This rearrangement joins TRBV4-1 to TRBJ2-7; possible D gene TRBD2, 6 bases. There are 13 residues in the CDR3. Germline V CDR1 and CDR2: MGHRA, YSYEKL. Trimming removed 1 base from V and 4 bases from J, with 8 bases in between. In DNA, the CDR3 is TGCGCCAGCAGCCAAGTCGGGGGTTACGAGCAGTACTTC. Residues: CASSQVGGYEQYF.